This T cell receptor beta chain comes out of a study of cytomegalovirus exposure and HLA in healthy donors. Remarks on this clone: Its antigen is unknown.

Study-wide findings and caveats: Clonal expansion, a later analysis showed, was greater in HLA-associated TCR beta chains than in equally common others. A few chains tied to CMV proved CMV antigen-specific in vitro.

The PCR employed 60 Vbeta primers together with 13 Jbeta primers. Sequencing was performed with immunoSEQ multiplex PCR; in TCRdb, only in-frame clones are kept and a portion is missing. The table lists 140,000 or so clones, over 60% of them singletons, with approximately 2% in the top ten. Germline CDR1 reads SGHKS; CDR2 reads YYEKEE (reference sequence). V lost 2 bases and J lost 2, with 7 bases in between. CDR3 length: 13 residues. The sample taken for sequencing was PBMCs. This rearrangement joins TRBV5-5 to TRBJ1-1, with D unclear. This TCR derives from a woman aged 40 to 55 in good health and CMV-seronegative. CDR3 region: CASSFEANTEAFF. DNA of the CDR3: TGTGCCAGCAGCTTTGAGGCTAACACTGAAGCTTTCTTT.